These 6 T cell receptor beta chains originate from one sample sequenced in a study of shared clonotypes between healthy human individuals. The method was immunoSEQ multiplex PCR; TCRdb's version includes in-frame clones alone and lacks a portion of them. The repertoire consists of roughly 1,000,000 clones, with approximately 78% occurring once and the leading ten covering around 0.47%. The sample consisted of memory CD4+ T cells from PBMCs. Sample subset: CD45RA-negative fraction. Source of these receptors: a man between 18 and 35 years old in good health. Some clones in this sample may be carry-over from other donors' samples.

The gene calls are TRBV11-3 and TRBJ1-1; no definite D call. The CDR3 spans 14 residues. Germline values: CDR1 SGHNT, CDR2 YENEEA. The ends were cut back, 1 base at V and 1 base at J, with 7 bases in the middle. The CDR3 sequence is CASSLGRRNTEAFF. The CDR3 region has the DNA TGTGCCAGCAGCTTAGGACGGAGGAACACTGAAGCTTTCTTT. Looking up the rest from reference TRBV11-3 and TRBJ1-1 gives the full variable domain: EAGVVQSPRYKIIEKKQPVAFWCNPISGHNTLYWYLQNLGQGPELLIRYENEEAVDDSQLPKDRFSAERLKGVDSTLKIQPAELGDSAVYLCASSLGRRNTEAFFGQGTRLTVV.

CDR3 residues: CASSLQGENREAFF. The CDR3 bases are TGTGCCAGCAGCTTACAGGGGGAAAATAGAGAAGCTTTCTTT. V and J are TRBV5-4 and TRBJ1-1; 8 bases agree with TRBD1. The V segment lost 2 bases and the J segment 8 bases; nucleotides outside the gene matches: 8. CDR1 and CDR2 (germline): SGHNT, YYREEE (reference sequence). This CDR3 comprises 14 residues.

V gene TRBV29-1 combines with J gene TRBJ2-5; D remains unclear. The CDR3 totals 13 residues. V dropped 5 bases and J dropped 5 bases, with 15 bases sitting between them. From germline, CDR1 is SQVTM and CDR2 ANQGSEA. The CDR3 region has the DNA TGCAGCGTTAGTGTGAACACTGGGGAGACCCAGTACTTC. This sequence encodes CSVSVNTGETQYF.

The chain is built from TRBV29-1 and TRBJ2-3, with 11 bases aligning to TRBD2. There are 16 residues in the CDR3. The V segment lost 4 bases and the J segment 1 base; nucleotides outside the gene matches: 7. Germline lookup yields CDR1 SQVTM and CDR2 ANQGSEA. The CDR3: CSVAALAGGGTDTQYF. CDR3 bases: TGCAGCGTTGCCGCCTTAGCGGGAGGGGGCACAGATACGCAGTATTTT.

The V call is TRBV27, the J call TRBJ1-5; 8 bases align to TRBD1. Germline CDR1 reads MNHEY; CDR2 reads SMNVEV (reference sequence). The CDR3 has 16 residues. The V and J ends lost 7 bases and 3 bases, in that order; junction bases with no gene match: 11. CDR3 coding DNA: TGTGCCAGCACCTCATCGGGACAGGCCGTCAATCAGCCCCAGCATTTT. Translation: CASTSSGQAVNQPQHF.

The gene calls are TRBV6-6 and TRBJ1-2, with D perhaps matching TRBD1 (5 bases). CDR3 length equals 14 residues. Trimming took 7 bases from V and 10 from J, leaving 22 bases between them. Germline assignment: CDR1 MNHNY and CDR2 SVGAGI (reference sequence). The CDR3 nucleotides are TGTGCCAGCAACTATCCGGGGGACGGCGGAATCTACACCTTC. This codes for CASNYPGDGGIYTF.